Listed here are 21 T cell receptor beta chains from one sample, sequenced in a study of beta chain features in type 1 diabetes. The isolated RNA, all of it, was reverse transcribed, so expressed TCRB transcripts were what got sequenced. The protocol was immunoSEQ multiplex PCR, while the TCRdb copy is restricted to in-frame clones and leaves out a portion. Of under 400,000 clones listed, about 20% are singletons. Sequenced: naive CD4+ T cells from blood. All receptors come from a woman between 18 and 29 years old in good health.

This chain connects TRBV30 to TRBJ2-1; D is perhaps TRBD2 (6 bases). Germline CDR1 GTSNPN, CDR2 SVGIG (reference sequence). The CDR3 has 11 residues. The V end lost 0 bases, the J end lost 15 bases, and 12 bases lay between the germline ends. CDR3 sequence reads: CAWSVAGGWFF. The CDR3 DNA reads as TGTGCCTGGAGTGTAGCGGGCGGGTGGTTCTTC.

The rearrangement joins TRBV7-9 to TRBJ2-7; D is uncertain. Germline-derived CDR1 and CDR2 are SEHNR and FQNEAQ (reference sequence). V was pared by 3 bases and J by 5 bases, with 14 bases between. The CDR3 consists of 14 residues. DNA of the CDR3: TGTGCCAGCAGCTTGTCGGCAGCGCTTAACGAGCAGTACTTC. Protein: CASSLSAALNEQYF.

The CDR3 protein is CASSVDGDSGNTIYF. Here the CDR3 DNA reads TGTGCCAGCAGCGTAGATGGAGACTCTGGAAACACCATATATTTT. The rearrangement links TRBV9 to TRBJ1-3; no definite D call. V gave up 0 bases and J gave up 0 bases, with 7 bases separating them. The CDR3 sequence is 15 residues long. Germline V gives CDR1 SGDLS, CDR2 YYNGEE. The full variable domain, with the rest looked up from reference TRBV9 and TRBJ1-3, is DSGVTQTPKHLITATGQRVTLRCSPRSGDLSVYWYQQSLDQGLQFLIQYYNGEERAKGNILERFSAQQFPDLHSELNLSSLELGDSALYFCASSVDGDSGNTIYFGEGSWLTVV.

The chain couples TRBV18 to TRBJ2-1, with no clear D. Per the germline V gene, CDR1 is KGHSH and CDR2 is LQKENI. V lost 2 bases, J lost 6 bases, and 8 bases lay in between. The CDR3 loop spans 13 amino acids. The CDR3 DNA follows: TGTGCCAGCTCACCAGGTCAGTCCAATGAGCAGTTCTTC. It codes for CASSPGQSNEQFF.

V usage is TRBV5-1 and J usage is TRBJ2-1; no clear D gene. CDR3 length: 14 amino acids. Trimming pared 0 bases from V and 4 bases from J, leaving 8 bases between. Germline CDR1 is SGHRS and CDR2 is YFSETQ. For the CDR3, the DNA is TGCGCCAGCAGCTTGGTTGGCCAGTACAATGAGCAGTTCTTC. Amino acid sequence: CASSLVGQYNEQFF. Looking up the rest from reference TRBV5-1 and TRBJ2-1 gives the full variable domain: KAGVTQTPRYLIKTRGQQVTLSCSPISGHRSVSWYQQTPGQGLQFLFEYFSETQRNKGNFPGRFSGRQFSNSRSEMNVSTLELGDSALYLCASSLVGQYNEQFFGPGTRLTVL.

This chain joins TRBV29-1 and TRBJ1-1; TRBD1 agrees at 7 bases. Germline V gene sequence: CDR1 SQVTM, CDR2 ANQGSEA. The length of the CDR3 is 13 residues. Germline trimming cut 0 bases from V and 4 bases from J; bases unmatched to any gene: 2. CDR3 loop: CSVEDNRGTEAFF. In DNA form, the CDR3 reads TGCAGCGTTGAAGATAACAGGGGCACTGAAGCTTTCTTT. The full variable domain, in which reference TRBV29-1 and TRBJ1-1 provide the parts outside the CDR3, is SAVISQKPSRDICQRGTSLTIQCQVDSQVTMMFWYRQQPGQSLTLIATANQGSEATYESGFVIDKFPISRPNLTFSTLTVSNMSPEDSSIYLCSVEDNRGTEAFFGQGTRLTVV.

V usage is TRBV19 and J usage is TRBJ2-5; 7 bases are shared with TRBD2. The germline CDR1 and CDR2 sequences are LNHDA and SQIVND (reference sequence). The junction had 2 bases not matched to a gene; V was cut back by 0 bases and J by 4 bases. The CDR3 has 14 amino acids. Written as DNA, the CDR3 is TGTGCCAGTAGTATAGACGGGAGGCGAGAGACCCAGTACTTC. This codes for CASSIDGRRETQYF.

CDR3 residues: CASSLGRTDYGYTF. Here the CDR3 DNA reads TGTGCCAGCAGCTTGGGCAGGACTGACTATGGCTACACCTTC. The chain carries TRBV5-4 and TRBJ1-2; no clear D gene. The CDR3 loop spans 14 amino acids. The germline CDR1 and CDR2 sequences are SGHNT and YYREEE (reference sequence). V was pared by 0 bases and J by 3 bases, with 9 bases between.

This clone has a handful of counts. This chain uses TRBV2 with TRBJ2-7, with D uncertain. V lost 7 bases and J 9 bases, leaving 22 bases between the germline ends. The V gene's germline CDR1 is SNHLY and CDR2 FYNNEI. The CDR3 sequence is 14 residues long. The CDR3 region has the DNA TGTGCCAGCATTCCTACCGTGAACCTACGAGGGCAGTACTTC. Translating it yields CASIPTVNLRGQYF.

In its sample, this clone was seen a few times. The chain is built from TRBV11-2 and TRBJ2-7; D might be TRBD2 (6 bases). Trimming took off 4 bases at V and 1 base at J, with 11 bases between the two ends. Germline V gives CDR1 SGHAT, CDR2 FQNNGV. This CDR3 is built from 14 residues. This chain's CDR3 is CASSSTGTSYEQYF. CDR3 bases: TGTGCCAGCAGCTCTACCGGGACTTCCTACGAGCAGTACTTC.

The chain joins TRBV7-9 to TRBJ2-1, with TRBD2 identical over 10 bases. Germline lookup yields CDR1 SEHNR and CDR2 FQNEAQ (reference sequence). Trimming removed 10 bases from V and 0 bases from J; junction bases left unmatched: 18. The CDR3 spans 19 residues. Here the CDR3 reads CATLMSGRASESSYNEQFF. In DNA, the CDR3 is TGTGCCACCCTCATGAGCGGGAGGGCCTCCGAGAGCTCCTACAATGAGCAGTTCTTC.

The chain uses TRBV7-2 and TRBJ2-3, with 10 bases aligning to TRBD1. Germline assignment: CDR1 SGHTA and CDR2 FQGNSA. This CDR3 has 14 amino acids. J was trimmed by 3 bases and V by 6 bases; bases with no gene match: 3. The CDR3, as DNA: TGTGCCAGCAGACCGGGACAGGGGACAGATACGCAGTATTTT. Its translation: CASRPGQGTDTQYF.

The chain joins TRBV19 to TRBJ1-5; D gene ambiguous. Germline V gene lookup returns CDR1 LNHDA and CDR2 SQIVND (reference sequence). Trimming pared 9 bases from V and 4 bases from J, leaving 7 bases between. CDR3 length: 11 residues. The CDR3 loop is CASGSNQPQHF. The CDR3 nucleotides read TGTGCCAGCGGGTCAAATCAGCCCCAGCATTTT.

The chain recombines TRBV29-1 with TRBJ2-7, with 7 bases that match TRBD2. CDR1 and CDR2 (germline): SQVTM, ANQGSEA. Losses at the gene ends were 4 bases for V and 3 bases for J; bases not matched to a gene: 12. The CDR3 runs to 15 residues. CDR3 in amino acids: CSVAPGASGRYEQYF. As DNA, the CDR3 is TGCAGCGTTGCCCCTGGGGCTAGCGGACGCTACGAGCAGTACTTC.

This clone was detected a few times. Other DNA sequences in this sample translate to the same CDR3. The V gene is TRBV5-1, the J gene TRBJ2-2; D is unclear. The ends were cut back, 4 bases at V and 5 bases at J, with 6 bases in the middle. This CDR3 region has 12 residues. Germline lookup yields CDR1 SGHRS and CDR2 YFSETQ. The CDR3 DNA sequence: TGCGCCAGCAGCCTATTAACCGGGGAGCTGTTTTTT. Its protein is CASSLLTGELFF.

V is TRBV9 and J is TRBJ2-3; 7 bases are shared with TRBD2. There are 14 residues in the CDR3. Trimming removed 1 base from V and 4 bases from J; junction bases left unmatched: 3. Germline V gene sequence: CDR1 SGDLS, CDR2 YYNGEE. CDR3 sequence (DNA): TGTGCCAGCAGCGTAAGACTAGCTGCAGATACGCAGTATTTT. This encodes CASSVRLAADTQYF.

This chain joins TRBV7-2 and TRBJ1-6, with D possibly TRBD1 on 6 matching bases. Trimming left V 10 bases short and J 6 bases short, with 16 bases between. The CDR3 totals 14 residues. Germline V gene sequence: CDR1 SGHTA, CDR2 FQGNSA. The CDR3 region has the DNA TGTGCCACACAACAGGGTCCGCTTAATTCACCCCTCCACTTT. Translation gives CATQQGPLNSPLHF.

J is TRBJ1-1 and V is TRBV5-4; D call uncertain. This CDR3 has 12 residues. V was pared by 6 bases and J by 2 bases, with 8 bases between. Germline V gene sequence: CDR1 SGHNT, CDR2 YYREEE (reference sequence). The CDR3, as DNA: TGTGCCAGCACCTCGACTAACACTGAAGCTTTCTTT. Protein sequence: CASTSTNTEAFF.

The rearrangement links TRBV5-6 to TRBJ2-3, with D maybe TRBD2 (6 bases). CDR3 size: 16 residues. Germline CDR1 reads SGHDT; CDR2 reads YYEEEE. V was shortened by 4 bases and J by 3 bases, with 18 bases between the two germline ends. CDR3 sequence: CASSIQWRERTDTQYF. The CDR3 DNA follows: TGTGCCAGCAGCATTCAGTGGAGGGAGAGAACAGATACGCAGTATTTT.

This clone was counted between two and nine times. This rearrangement joins TRBV15 to TRBJ1-5, with D uncertain. CDR1 and CDR2 (germline): LNHNV, YYDKDF (reference sequence). Trimming took 0 bases from V and 4 from J, leaving 4 bases between them. The CDR3 consists of 13 residues. CDR3 coding DNA: TGTGCCACCAGCAGAGACAGAAATCAGCCCCAGCATTTT. This codes for CATSRDRNQPQHF.

This sequence joins TRBV27 and TRBJ2-7, with unresolved D. V was trimmed by 3 bases and J by 13 bases, leaving 10 bases between them. Germline CDR1 is MNHEY and CDR2 is SMNVEV (reference sequence). The CDR3 totals 10 residues. CDR3 sequence: CASSFRRSYF. The CDR3 DNA sequence: TGTGCCAGCAGTTTTCGTCGGTCCTACTTC.